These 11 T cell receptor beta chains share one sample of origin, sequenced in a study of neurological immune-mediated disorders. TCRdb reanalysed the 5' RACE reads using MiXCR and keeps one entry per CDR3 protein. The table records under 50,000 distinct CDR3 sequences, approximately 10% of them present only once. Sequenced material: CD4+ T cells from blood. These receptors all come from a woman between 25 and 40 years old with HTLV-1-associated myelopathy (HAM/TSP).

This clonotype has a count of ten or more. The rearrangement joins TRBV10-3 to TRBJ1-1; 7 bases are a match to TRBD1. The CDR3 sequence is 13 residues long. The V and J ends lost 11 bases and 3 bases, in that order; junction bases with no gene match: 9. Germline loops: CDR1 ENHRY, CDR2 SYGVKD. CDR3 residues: CAGRLDRDTEAFF. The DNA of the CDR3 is TGTGCCGGACGCCTCGACAGGGACACTGAAGCTTTCTTT.

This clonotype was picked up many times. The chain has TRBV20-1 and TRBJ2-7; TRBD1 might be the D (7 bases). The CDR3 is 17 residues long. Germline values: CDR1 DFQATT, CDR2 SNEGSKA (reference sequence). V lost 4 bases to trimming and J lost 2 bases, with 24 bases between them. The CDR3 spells CSAIRTGGGPRAYEQYF. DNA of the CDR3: TGCAGTGCTATCCGGACAGGAGGGGGCCCCAGGGCCTACGAGCAGTACTTC.

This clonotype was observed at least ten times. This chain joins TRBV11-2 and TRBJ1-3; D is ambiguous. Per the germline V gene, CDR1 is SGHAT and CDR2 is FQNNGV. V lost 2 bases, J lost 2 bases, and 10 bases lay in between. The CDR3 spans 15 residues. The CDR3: CASSLRPATGNTIYF. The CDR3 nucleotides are TGTGCCAGCAGCTTACGTCCGGCTACTGGAAACACCATATATTTT.

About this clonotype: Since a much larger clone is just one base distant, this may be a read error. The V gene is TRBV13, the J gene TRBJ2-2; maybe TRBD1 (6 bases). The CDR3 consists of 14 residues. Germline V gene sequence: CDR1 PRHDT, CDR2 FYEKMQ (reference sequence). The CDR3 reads CVSTLQGNTGELFF. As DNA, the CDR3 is TGTGTCAGCACCTTACAGGGGAACACCGGGGAGCTGTTTTTT.

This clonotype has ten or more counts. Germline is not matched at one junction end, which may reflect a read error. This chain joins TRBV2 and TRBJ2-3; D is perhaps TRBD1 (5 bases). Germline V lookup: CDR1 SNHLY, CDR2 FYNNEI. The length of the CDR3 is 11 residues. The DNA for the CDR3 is TGTGCCAGCAGAGAGACAGCTACGCAGTATTTT. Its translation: CASRETATQYF.

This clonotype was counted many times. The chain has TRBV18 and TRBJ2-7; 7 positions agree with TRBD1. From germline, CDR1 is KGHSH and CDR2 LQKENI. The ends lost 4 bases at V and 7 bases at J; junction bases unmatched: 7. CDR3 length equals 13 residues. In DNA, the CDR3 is TGTGCCAGCTCACAAGACAGGGTTGGAGAGCAGTACTTC. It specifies CASSQDRVGEQYF.

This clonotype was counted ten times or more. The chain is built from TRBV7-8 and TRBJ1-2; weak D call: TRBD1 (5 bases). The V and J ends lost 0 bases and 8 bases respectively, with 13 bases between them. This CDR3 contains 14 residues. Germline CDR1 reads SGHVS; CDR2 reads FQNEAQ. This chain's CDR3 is CASSLARRADGYTF. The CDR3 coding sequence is TGTGCCAGCAGCTTAGCGCGCAGGGCAGACGGCTACACCTTC.

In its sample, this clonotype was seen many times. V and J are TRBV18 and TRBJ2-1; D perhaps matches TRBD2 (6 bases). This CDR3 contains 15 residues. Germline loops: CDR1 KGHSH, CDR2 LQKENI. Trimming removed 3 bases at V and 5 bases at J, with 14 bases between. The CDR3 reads CASSPMRGGNNEQFF. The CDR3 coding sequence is TGTGCCAGCTCACCCATGCGGGGAGGAAACAATGAGCAGTTCTTC.

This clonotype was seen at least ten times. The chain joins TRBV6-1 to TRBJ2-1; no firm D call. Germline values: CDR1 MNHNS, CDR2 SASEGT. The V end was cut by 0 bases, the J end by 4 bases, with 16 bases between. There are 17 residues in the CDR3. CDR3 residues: CASSEAIRPLLYNEQFF. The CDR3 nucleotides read TGTGCCAGCAGTGAAGCTATTAGACCCCTATTATACAATGAGCAGTTCTTC.

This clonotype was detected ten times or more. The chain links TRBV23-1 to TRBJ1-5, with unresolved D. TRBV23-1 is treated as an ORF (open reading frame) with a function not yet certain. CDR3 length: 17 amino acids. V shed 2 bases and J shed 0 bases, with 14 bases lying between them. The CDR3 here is CASSQPDPPISNQPQHF. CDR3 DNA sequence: TGCGCCAGCAGTCAACCAGACCCCCCGATTAGCAATCAGCCCCAGCATTTT.

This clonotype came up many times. CDR3 DNA sequence: TGTGCCACCAGCAGAGTTCCCGGGGACAGGGGAGGGTTCACCTTC. The encoded protein is CATSRVPGDRGGFTF. V is TRBV15 and J is TRBJ1-2, with TRBD1 identical over 10 bases. The junction had 12 bases not matched to a gene; V was cut back by 1 base and J by 13 bases. CDR1 and CDR2 from the germline V gene are LNHNV and YYDKDF (reference sequence). The CDR3 is made up of 15 amino acids.